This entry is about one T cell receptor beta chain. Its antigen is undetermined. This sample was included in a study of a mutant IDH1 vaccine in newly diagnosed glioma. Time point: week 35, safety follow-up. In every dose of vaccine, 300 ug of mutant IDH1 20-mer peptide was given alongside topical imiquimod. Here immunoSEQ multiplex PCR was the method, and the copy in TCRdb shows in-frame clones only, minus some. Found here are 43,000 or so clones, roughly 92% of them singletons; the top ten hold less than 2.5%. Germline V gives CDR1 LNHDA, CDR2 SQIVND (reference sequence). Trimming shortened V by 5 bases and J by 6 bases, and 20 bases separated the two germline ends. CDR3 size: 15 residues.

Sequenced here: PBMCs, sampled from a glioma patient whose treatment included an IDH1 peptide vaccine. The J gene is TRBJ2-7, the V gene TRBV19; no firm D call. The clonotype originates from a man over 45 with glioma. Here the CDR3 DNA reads TGTGCCAGTAGTCCCCGAAAGACGGGCATGGGCGAGCAGTACTTC. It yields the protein CASSPRKTGMGEQYF.